This T cell receptor beta chain was sequenced for a study of neurological immune-mediated disorders. Study-level findings and limits: No CDR3 amino acid sequences recurred among expanded clones across subjects, suggesting private repertoires in all groups.

Every sequencing run drew on 15-18 subjects and yielded over 170 million TCR-beta sequences. MiXCR, run by TCRdb on the 5' RACE reads, gives a single entry per CDR3 protein. The sample records tens of thousands of distinct CDR3 sequences, around a tenth being singletons. Germline V gene lookup returns CDR1 MDHEN and CDR2 SYDVKM. V lost 2 bases, J lost 2 bases, and 7 bases stayed unmatched. The CDR3 contains 18 residues. This clonotype was observed many times. The antigen remains unidentified. Material: PBMCs. The clonotype was recovered from a man aged 40-55 years in good health. The rearrangement uses TRBV28 and TRBJ2-2, with TRBD2 matching 11 bases. CDR3 in amino acids: CASSLLKGTSGNTGELFF. CDR3 in DNA: TGTGCCAGCAGTTTACTGAAAGGGACTAGCGGAAACACCGGGGAGCTGTTTTTT.